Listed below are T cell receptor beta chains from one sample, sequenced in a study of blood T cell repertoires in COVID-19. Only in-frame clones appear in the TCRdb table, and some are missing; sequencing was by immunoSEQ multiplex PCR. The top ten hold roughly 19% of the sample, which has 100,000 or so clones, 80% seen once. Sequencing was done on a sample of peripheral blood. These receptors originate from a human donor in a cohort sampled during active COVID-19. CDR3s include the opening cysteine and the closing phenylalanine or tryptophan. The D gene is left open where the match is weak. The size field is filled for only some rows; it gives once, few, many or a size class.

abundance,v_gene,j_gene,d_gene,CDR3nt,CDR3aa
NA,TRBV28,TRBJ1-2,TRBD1,TGTGCCATACGGACAGGGACGGCTGGCTACACCTTC,CAIRTGTAGYTF
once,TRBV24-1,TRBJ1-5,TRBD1,TGTGCCACCAGTGAGCAAGGACAGGCTTCATATAGCAATCAGCCCCAGCATTTT,CATSEQGQASYSNQPQHF
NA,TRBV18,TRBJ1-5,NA,TGTGCCAGCTCACCACGACAGGCCAATCAGCCCCAGCATTTT,CASSPRQANQPQHF
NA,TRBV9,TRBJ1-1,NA,TGTGCCAGCAGCGAAACGTGGAGCCCTGAAGCTTTCTTT,CASSETWSPEAFF
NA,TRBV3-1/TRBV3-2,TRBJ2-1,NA,TGTGCCAGCAGCCAAGTCTGGGGCGGAAGGGCCTCCAATGAGCAGTTCTTC,CASSQVWGGRASNEQFF
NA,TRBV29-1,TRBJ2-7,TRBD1,TGCAGCGTCGGTTCCTGGACAGGGGGATACGAGCAGTACTTC,CSVGSWTGGYEQYF
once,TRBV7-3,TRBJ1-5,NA,TGTGCCAGCAGCTTGATATCAGGTCAGCCCCAGCATTTT,CASSLISGQPQHF
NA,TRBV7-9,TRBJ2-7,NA,TGTGCCAGCAGCCCACCCCCAGGATCTTACGAGCAGTACTTC,CASSPPPGSYEQYF
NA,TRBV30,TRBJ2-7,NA,TGTGCCTGGAAACCAGGAACCTACGAGCAGTACTTC,CAWKPGTYEQYF
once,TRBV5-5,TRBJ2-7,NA,TGTGCCAGCAGCCCGGTGGGGTCCGGATCGGGGGAGCAGTACTTC,CASSPVGSGSGEQYF
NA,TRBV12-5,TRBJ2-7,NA,TGTGCTAGTGGTTTGGTAATCGAGGGCCGTCCAGGTCCCTACGAGCAGTACTTC,CASGLVIEGRPGPYEQYF